This paragraph reports one T cell receptor beta chain. Its antigen is currently unknown. V lost 2 bases and J lost 6, with 10 bases in between. Germline V gene data show CDR1 as SGHTA and CDR2 as FQGNSA. CDR3 length: 13 amino acids. All of the isolated RNA was reverse transcribed, so expressed TCRB transcripts were sequenced. TCRdb's copy holds only in-frame clones and misses some; the assay was immunoSEQ multiplex PCR. The sample yields about 150,000 clones, 11% seen once. The sample is drawn from a study of beta chain features in type 1 diabetes. Every donor had blood drawn once into heparin, approximately 120 mL on average. Stem cell-like memory, regulatory, central memory and naive CD4+ cells were sorted via CD45RO/CCR7/CD25/CD127/CD95/CD27. Findings of the study overall: For cells with high TCR expression, cDNA sequencing could yield over-representation.

The TCR was taken from a young man in good health. This chain joins TRBV7-2 and TRBJ1-2; D is uncertain. Source material: central memory CD4+ T cells from blood. CDR3 sequence: CASSLMGNHGYTF. CDR3 coding DNA: TGTGCCAGCAGCTTAATGGGTAATCATGGCTACACCTTC.